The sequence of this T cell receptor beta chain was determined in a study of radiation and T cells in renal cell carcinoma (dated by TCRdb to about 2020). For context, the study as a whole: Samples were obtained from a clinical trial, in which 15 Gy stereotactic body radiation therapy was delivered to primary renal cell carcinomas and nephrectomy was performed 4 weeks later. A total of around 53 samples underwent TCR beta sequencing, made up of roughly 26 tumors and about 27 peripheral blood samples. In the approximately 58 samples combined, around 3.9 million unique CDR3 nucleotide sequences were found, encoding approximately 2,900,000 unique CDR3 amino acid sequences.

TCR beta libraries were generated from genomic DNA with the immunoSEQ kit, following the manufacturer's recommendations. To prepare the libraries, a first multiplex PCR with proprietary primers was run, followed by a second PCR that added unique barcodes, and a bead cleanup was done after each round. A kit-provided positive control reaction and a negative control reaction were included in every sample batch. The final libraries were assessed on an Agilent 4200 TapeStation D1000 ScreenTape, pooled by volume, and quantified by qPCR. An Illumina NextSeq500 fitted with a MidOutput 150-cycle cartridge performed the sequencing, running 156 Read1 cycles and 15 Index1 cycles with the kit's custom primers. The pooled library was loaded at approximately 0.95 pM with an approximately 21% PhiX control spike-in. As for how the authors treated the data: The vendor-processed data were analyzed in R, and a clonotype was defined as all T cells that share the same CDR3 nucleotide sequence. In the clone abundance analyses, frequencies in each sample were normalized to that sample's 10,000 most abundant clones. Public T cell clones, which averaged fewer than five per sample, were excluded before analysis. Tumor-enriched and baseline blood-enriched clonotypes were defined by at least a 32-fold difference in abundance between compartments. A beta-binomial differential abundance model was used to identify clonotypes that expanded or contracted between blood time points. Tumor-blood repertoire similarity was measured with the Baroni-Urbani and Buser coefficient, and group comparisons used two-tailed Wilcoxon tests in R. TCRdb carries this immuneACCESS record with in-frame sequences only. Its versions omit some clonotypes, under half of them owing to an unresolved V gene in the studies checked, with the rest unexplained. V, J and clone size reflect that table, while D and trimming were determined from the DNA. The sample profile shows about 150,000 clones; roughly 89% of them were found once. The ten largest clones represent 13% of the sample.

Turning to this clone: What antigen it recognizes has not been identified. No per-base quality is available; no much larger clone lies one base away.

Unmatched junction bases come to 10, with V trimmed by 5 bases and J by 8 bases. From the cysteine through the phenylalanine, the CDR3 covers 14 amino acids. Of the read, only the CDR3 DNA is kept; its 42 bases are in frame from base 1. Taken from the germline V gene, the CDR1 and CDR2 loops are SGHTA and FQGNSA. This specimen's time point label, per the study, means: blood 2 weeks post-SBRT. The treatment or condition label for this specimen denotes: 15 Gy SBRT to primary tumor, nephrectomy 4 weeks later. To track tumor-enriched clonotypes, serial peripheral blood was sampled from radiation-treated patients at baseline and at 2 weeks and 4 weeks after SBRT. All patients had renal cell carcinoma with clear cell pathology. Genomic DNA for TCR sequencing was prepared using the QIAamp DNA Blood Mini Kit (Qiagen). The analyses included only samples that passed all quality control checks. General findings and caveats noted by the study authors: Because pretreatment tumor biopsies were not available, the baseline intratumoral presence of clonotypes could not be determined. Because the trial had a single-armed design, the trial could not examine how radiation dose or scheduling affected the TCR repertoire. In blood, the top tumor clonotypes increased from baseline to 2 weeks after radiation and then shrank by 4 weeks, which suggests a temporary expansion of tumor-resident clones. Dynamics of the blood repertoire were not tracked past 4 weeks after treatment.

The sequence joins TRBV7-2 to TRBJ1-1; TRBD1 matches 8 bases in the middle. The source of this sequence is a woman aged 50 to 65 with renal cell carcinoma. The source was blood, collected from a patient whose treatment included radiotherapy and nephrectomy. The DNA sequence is TGTGCCAGCAGCCCACAATCCAGGGGGCAGGAAGCTTTCTTT. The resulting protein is CASSPQSRGQEAFF.